This TCR beta chain was documented in a study of T cell repertoires in cytomegalovirus infection. Study details: Selected CMV epitopes included recently identified HLA-C-restricted ones as well as well-studied HLA-B-restricted ones. Public signatures in TCR beta pointed to CMV infection and matching HLA type.

Study findings and constraints: Ex vivo responses were dominated by HLA-C-restricted CMV-specific TCR beta clonotypes. Cumulative frequency of public TCR beta families picked out carriers of CMV plus the relevant HLA.

Remarks on this clonotype: Its target is unknown.

V lost 3 bases and J lost 5, with 14 bases in between. Per germline, CDR1 SNHLY and CDR2 FYNNEI. This CDR3 is 14 amino acids long. TCRdb re-analysed the reads in MiXCR, keeping a single row per CDR3 protein. The data show approximately 770,000 distinct CDR3 sequences, 25% to 35% seen once. The sequencing here drew on cultured CD8+ T cells from PBMCs, taken from culture after CMV antigen stimulation. The TCR originated in a human donor in good health (CMV status not recorded). Some clones in this sample may be carry-over from other donors' samples. The rearrangement uses TRBV2 and TRBJ2-7; D gene uncertain. CDR3 loop: CASSDRYSQDEQYF. CDR3 DNA sequence: TGTGCCAGCAGTGATCGGTACAGCCAGGACGAGCAGTACTTC.